This TCR beta chain is from a study of blood T cell repertoires in COVID-19. Whole-study context: T cells, B-cell-depleted T cells, or PBMCs supplied cDNA or gDNA.

Original analysis: Amplified reference gene primers provided the basis for estimating nucleated cell counts. Sequencing was performed with immunoSEQ multiplex PCR; in TCRdb, only in-frame clones are kept and a portion is missing. The DNA gave D and trimming, while V, J and clone size come from that table. The data hold 98,000 or so clones, with roughly four fifths observed a single time. The length of the CDR3 is 15 residues. Germline lookup yields CDR1 SGHRS and CDR2 YFSETQ. V was shortened by 0 bases and J by 0 bases, with 9 bases between the two germline ends. The TCR sequence derives from a man between 60 and 75 years old with acute or convalescent COVID-19. This sequence joins TRBV5-1 and TRBJ1-1; no firm D call. The source material was peripheral blood. As DNA, the CDR3 is TGCGCCAGCAGCTTGGACCCCAACATGAACACTGAAGCTTTCTTT. Translation: CASSLDPNMNTEAFF.